These T cell receptor beta chains were read from a single sample in a study of T cell clones after liver transplantation. Profiled with immunoSEQ multiplex PCR; TCRdb holds only in-frame clones, not every one. The sample includes 20,000 to 30,000 clones, 55% to 75% of them seen just once. The sample here was CD4+ T cells from blood, taken before liver transplant. The receptors shown here come from a human donor who received a liver transplant. Both conserved end residues are part of each CDR3. The order of the fields is D gene, J gene, clone size, V gene, CDR3 protein, CDR3 DNA. A D gene is named only where the DNA matches it firmly. Not all rows give a size; the values are once, few, many and, for expanded clones, a class.

TRBD1	TRBJ2-7	NA	TRBV2	CASSRTGSGSYEQYF	TGTGCCAGCAGTCGGACAGGGTCCGGTTCCTACGAGCAGTACTTC
NA	TRBJ1-5	NA	TRBV7-7	CASSPSAGLANQPQHF	TGTGCCAGCAGCCCGAGCGCGGGGTTGGCCAATCAGCCCCAGCATTTT
TRBD1	TRBJ2-4	NA	TRBV4-1	CASSQDPGQENIQYF	TGCGCCAGCAGCCAAGATCCGGGACAGGAAAACATTCAGTACTTC
TRBD1	TRBJ2-2	NA	TRBV27	CASSLDRTTGELFF	TGTGCCAGCAGTTTGGACAGGACGACCGGGGAGCTGTTTTTT
NA	TRBJ2-2	NA	TRBV7-8	CASSLDRSNTGELFF	TGTGCCAGCAGCTTAGACAGGTCGAACACCGGGGAGCTGTTTTTT
TRBD1	TRBJ1-1	NA	TRBV28	CASSETETGKGEAFF	TGTGCCAGCAGCGAGACCGAGACAGGGAAAGGAGAAGCTTTCTTT
NA	TRBJ1-1	few	TRBV30	CAWSFMGGAEAFF	TGTGCCTGGAGCTTCATGGGGGGGGCTGAAGCTTTCTTT
NA	TRBJ1-3	NA	TRBV7-9	CASSLRKGNTIYF	TGTGCCAGCAGCTTAAGGAAGGGAAACACCATATATTTT
NA	TRBJ1-1	medium-sized	TRBV2	CADVGENTEAFF	TGTGCCGATGTAGGGGAGAACACTGAAGCTTTCTTT
NA	TRBJ2-5	NA	TRBV7-9	CASRREQGIGQETQYF	TGTGCCAGCAGACGGGAACAGGGAATCGGGCAAGAGACCCAGTACTTC
NA	TRBJ2-5	NA	TRBV10-2	CASSHLTQQETQYF	TGCGCCAGCAGTCACCTGACTCAACAAGAGACCCAGTACTTC
TRBD2	TRBJ2-4	NA	TRBV28	CASSPGLAGGIQYF	TGTGCCAGCAGCCCGGGACTAGCGGGAGGCATTCAGTACTTC
NA	TRBJ2-1	NA	TRBV5-1	CASASTVTYNEQFF	TGCGCCAGCGCCTCGACAGTGACCTACAATGAGCAGTTCTTC
NA	TRBJ2-3	few	TRBV30	CAWSVGTVHTDTQYF	TGTGCCTGGAGTGTAGGTACTGTCCACACAGATACGCAGTATTTT
TRBD2	TRBJ2-1	NA	TRBV7-2	CASSLTRESYNEQFF	TGTGCCAGCAGCTTAACGCGGGAGTCCTACAATGAGCAGTTCTTC
NA	TRBJ1-1	NA	TRBV11-3	CASSPQGSTEAFF	TGTGCCAGCAGCCCGCAGGGATCCACTGAAGCTTTCTTT
NA	TRBJ2-1	once	TRBV19	CASSPDRSSYNEQFF	TGTGCCAGTAGTCCCGACAGGAGCTCCTACAATGAGCAGTTCTTC
NA	TRBJ1-3	NA	TRBV21-1	CASSSKGVSGNTIYF	TGTGCCAGCAGCAGTAAAGGGGTCTCCGGAAACACCATATATTTT
NA	TRBJ2-2	few	TRBV5-1	CASSLDPGGLGTGELFF	TGCGCCAGCAGCTTGGACCCGGGGGGCCTTGGCACCGGGGAGCTGTTTTTT
NA	TRBJ2-2	NA	TRBV14	CASSPRTASTGELFF	TGTGCCAGCAGCCCCCGGACAGCGAGCACCGGGGAGCTGTTTTTT
NA	TRBJ2-6	NA	TRBV19	CASSTPRPSGANVLTF	TGTGCCAGTAGTACCCCTCGGCCCTCTGGGGCCAACGTCCTGACTTTC
NA	TRBJ1-2	NA	TRBV7-2	CASSLVEGLYGYTF	TGTGCCAGCAGCTTAGTCGAAGGTCTATATGGCTACACCTTC
TRBD1	TRBJ2-1	NA	TRBV7-2	CASSLEGTGIGTYNEQFF	TGTGCCAGCAGCTTAGAGGGGACAGGGATCGGTACGTACAATGAGCAGTTCTTC
TRBD1	TRBJ1-2	NA	TRBV4-1	CASSQDDTGGSYGYTF	TGCGCCAGCAGCCAAGATGACACAGGGGGCAGCTATGGCTACACCTTC
TRBD1	TRBJ2-3	NA	TRBV13	CASRQTGQGPDTQYF	TGTGCCAGCAGGCAAACCGGACAGGGTCCAGATACGCAGTATTTT
TRBD2	TRBJ2-5	NA	TRBV5-1	CASSLLGGGQETQYF	TGCGCCAGCAGCTTATTAGGCGGGGGCCAAGAGACCCAGTACTTC
TRBD1	TRBJ2-7	NA	TRBV6-6	CASRPGQGTYEQYF	TGTGCCAGCAGGCCGGGACAGGGGACCTACGAGCAGTACTTC
TRBD1	TRBJ2-5	NA	TRBV29-1	CSVDRQGAGEETQYF	TGCAGCGTCGATAGACAGGGGGCCGGAGAAGAGACCCAGTACTTC
NA	TRBJ2-3	few	TRBV19	CASSMGPQDTQYF	TGTGCCAGTAGTATGGGCCCCCAGGATACGCAGTATTTT
NA	TRBJ1-4	NA	TRBV5-6	CASSQGLGTIEKLFF	TGTGCCAGCAGCCAGGGTTTGGGGACTATTGAAAAACTGTTTTTT
TRBD2	TRBJ2-5	once	TRBV9	CASSVWEGFQETQYF	TGTGCCAGCAGCGTATGGGAGGGGTTCCAAGAGACCCAGTACTTC
TRBD2	TRBJ2-5	NA	TRBV19	CASSPGTSGSETQYF	TGTGCCAGTAGCCCAGGGACTAGCGGGAGCGAGACCCAGTACTTC
NA	TRBJ1-5	NA	TRBV10-3	CAIRGDSSNQPQHF	TGTGCCATCAGGGGTGACAGTAGCAATCAGCCCCAGCATTTT
TRBD1	TRBJ2-7	NA	TRBV6-1	CASSVAGQAPYEQYF	TGTGCCAGCAGCGTTGCGGGACAGGCGCCCTACGAGCAGTACTTC
TRBD2	TRBJ2-3	NA	TRBV28	CASGGGSTDTQYF	TGTGCCAGCGGGGGGGGGTCCACAGATACGCAGTATTTT
TRBD2	TRBJ2-2	NA	TRBV11-2	CASSYGLAGFTGELFF	TGTGCCAGCAGCTACGGACTAGCGGGGTTCACCGGGGAGCTGTTTTTT
NA	TRBJ1-5	few	TRBV30	CAWSVYPGDYQPQHF	TGTGCCTGGAGTGTTTACCCAGGGGATTATCAGCCCCAGCATTTT
NA	TRBJ2-7	few	TRBV5-1	CASSKTDYEQYF	TGCGCCAGCAGCAAAACAGACTACGAGCAGTACTTC
NA	TRBJ2-5	NA	TRBV9	CASSVGQYQETQYF	TGTGCCAGCAGCGTCGGACAGTATCAAGAGACCCAGTACTTC
NA	TRBJ1-1	NA	TRBV5-1	CASSLEQSEAFF	TGCGCCAGCAGCTTAGAACAGTCTGAAGCTTTCTTT
TRBD1	TRBJ2-7	NA	TRBV18	CASSPSSRGPVDEQYF	TGTGCCAGCTCACCTTCAAGCAGGGGGCCTGTCGACGAGCAGTACTTC
NA	TRBJ1-6	NA	TRBV30	CAWRTGSSYNSPLHF	TGTGCCTGGCGTACAGGGAGCTCCTATAATTCACCCCTCCACTTT
NA	TRBJ1-3	NA	TRBV11-2	CASSPPLSTGNTIYF	TGTGCCAGCAGCCCCCCCCTTAGCACGGGAAACACCATATATTTT
NA	TRBJ1-4	NA	TRBV2	CASSDPGLNEKLFF	TGTGCCAGCAGTGACCCGGGCCTAAATGAAAAACTGTTTTTT
NA	TRBJ1-2	NA	TRBV6-6	CASSLLDPGDYGYTF	TGTGCCAGCAGTCTCTTAGACCCTGGGGACTATGGCTACACCTTC
TRBD2	TRBJ2-1	NA	TRBV27	CASSHGGGSYNEQFF	TGTGCCAGCAGTCACGGCGGGGGCTCCTACAATGAGCAGTTCTTC
NA	TRBJ2-5	NA	TRBV5-1	CASSSGVGDQETQYF	TGCGCCAGCAGCTCGGGGGTCGGGGATCAAGAGACCCAGTACTTC
NA	TRBJ1-1	NA	TRBV7-8	CASSSTLNTEAFF	TGTGCCAGCAGCTCGACACTGAACACTGAAGCTTTCTTT
NA	TRBJ2-2	NA	TRBV29-1	CSVGGGSGTGELFF	TGCAGCGTCGGAGGGGGGTCCGGCACCGGGGAGCTGTTTTTT
TRBD1	TRBJ2-3	once	TRBV19	CASRTGGAGTDTQYF	TGTGCCAGTAGGACAGGGGGCGCGGGCACAGATACGCAGTATTTT
TRBD1	TRBJ2-3	NA	TRBV5-6	CASSFFKGAGTDTQYF	TGTGCCAGCAGCTTCTTCAAGGGGGCTGGCACAGATACGCAGTATTTT
TRBD1	TRBJ1-4	NA	TRBV5-8	CASSFQGGVKLFF	TGTGCCAGCAGCTTTCAGGGGGGGGTTAAACTGTTTTTT
NA	TRBJ2-5	NA	TRBV6-1	CASSEFGETQYF	TGTGCCAGCAGTGAATTCGGGGAGACCCAGTACTTC
TRBD1	TRBJ1-2	NA	TRBV28	CASSLTGGPNYGYTF	TGTGCCAGCAGTTTAACAGGGGGCCCTAACTATGGCTACACCTTC
NA	TRBJ2-5	NA	TRBV6-1	CASSGGRGHQETQYF	TGTGCCAGCAGTGGGGGGCGAGGGCACCAAGAGACCCAGTACTTC
NA	TRBJ2-5	NA	TRBV7-7	CASSLGAGWETQYF	TGTGCTAGCAGCTTAGGTGCGGGTTGGGAGACCCAGTACTTC
NA	TRBJ2-1	NA	TRBV7-2	CASSATGNEQFF	TGTGCCAGCAGCGCTACGGGGAATGAGCAGTTCTTC
TRBD1	TRBJ2-5	few	TRBV19	CASSIFDREETQYF	TGTGCCAGTAGTATTTTCGACAGGGAAGAGACCCAGTACTTC
NA	TRBJ2-7	NA	TRBV7-9	CAIGTLYEQYF	TGTGCCATCGGGACATTGTACGAGCAGTACTTC
NA	TRBJ2-6	NA	TRBV7-8	CASSLNLNSGANVLTF	TGTGCCAGCAGCTTGAACCTAAACTCTGGGGCCAACGTCCTGACTTTC